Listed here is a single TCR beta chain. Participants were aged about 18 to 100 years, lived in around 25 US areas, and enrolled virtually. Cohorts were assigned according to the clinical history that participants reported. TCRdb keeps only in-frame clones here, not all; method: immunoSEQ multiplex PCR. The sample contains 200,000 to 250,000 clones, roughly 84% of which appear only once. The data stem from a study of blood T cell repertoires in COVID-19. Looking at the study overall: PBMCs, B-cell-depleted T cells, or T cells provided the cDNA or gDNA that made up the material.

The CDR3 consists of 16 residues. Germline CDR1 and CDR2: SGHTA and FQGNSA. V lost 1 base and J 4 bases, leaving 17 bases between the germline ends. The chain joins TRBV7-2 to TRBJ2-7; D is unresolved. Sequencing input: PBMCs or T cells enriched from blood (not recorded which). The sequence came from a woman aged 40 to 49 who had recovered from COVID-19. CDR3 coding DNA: TGTGCCAGCAGCTTAGGGCCAGGCAGAACGAATTACGAGCAGTACTTC. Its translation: CASSLGPGRTNYEQYF.